The sequence of this T cell receptor beta chain was determined in a study of regulatory T cells in long-lasting Graves disease. Building of the TCR beta libraries involved iRepertoire HTBI primers and Arm-PCR of CDR3 regions. Study processing details: The samples yielded 62 TRBV and roughly 13 TRBJ segments. One entry per CDR3 protein results from TCRdb running MiXCR on the multiplex PCR reads. TCRdb assigned the V and J calls; the authors' analysis was not used. The sample holds 520,000 or so distinct CDR3 sequences, approximately 12% seen once. Trimming removed 2 bases at V and 6 bases at J, with 11 bases between. The germline V gene encodes CDR1 MGHDK and CDR2 SYGVNS. The CDR3 has 14 residues. As for time point: newly diagnosed GD, antithyroid drugs for less than 3 months. Isolated PBMC RNA provided the starting material for the TCR library. This clonotype was counted many times. Its specificity is not known.

Notes on the study in general: Repertoires from persistent disease leaned toward TRBV28, TRBJ1-2 and TRBJ2-5. Because few samples were included, accuracy may have been lower. Persistent Graves' patients had lower TCR diversity than newly diagnosed ones.

These same data were also listed under a study on T cells in Graves' hyperthyroidism and ophthalmopathy.

This rearrangement joins TRBV25-1 to TRBJ1-5; D is unclear. This specimen was peripheral blood mononuclear cells (PBMCs), taken at new diagnosis, from a patient treated with antithyroid drugs. The source of this sequence is a woman in her 30s with Graves disease. The CDR3 is CASSELGDSQPQHF. DNA for the CDR3: TGTGCCAGCAGTGAACTGGGAGATAGTCAGCCCCAGCATTTT.